The sample holds one count of the clone carrying this T cell receptor (beta chain). The antigen is undetermined. Germline values: CDR1 SQVTM, CDR2 ANQGSEA. Germline trimming cut 6 bases from V and 6 bases from J; bases unmatched to any gene: 10. The CDR3 runs 13 residues. The data originate from a study of cytomegalovirus exposure and HLA in healthy donors. Study information: Early on, a data release was issued that held 85 million to 95 million unique TCRs from HLA-typed donors.

PCR involved 60 Vbeta and 13 Jbeta primers. The authors' processing: Later, some 75 million unique TCR beta chains were counted in an analysis, and some 10 million of them were shared. Only in-frame clones appear in the TCRdb table, and some are missing; sequencing was by immunoSEQ multiplex PCR. That table furnishes V, J and clone size, whereas the DNA furnished D and trimming. The data show approximately 89,000 clones, about two thirds seen once. Study conclusions and caveats: In a later analysis, at a false discovery rate of 0.05, under 20,000 TCR beta sequences were associated with HLA alleles.

The chain employs TRBV29-1 and TRBJ1-1; 7 nucleotides agree with TRBD1. The sequenced sample consisted of PBMCs. The receptor comes from a woman aged 25 to 39 in good health and CMV-seropositive. The CDR3 spells CSVTGDGQSEAFF. CDR3 bases: TGCAGCGTCACAGGGGACGGTCAATCTGAAGCTTTCTTT.